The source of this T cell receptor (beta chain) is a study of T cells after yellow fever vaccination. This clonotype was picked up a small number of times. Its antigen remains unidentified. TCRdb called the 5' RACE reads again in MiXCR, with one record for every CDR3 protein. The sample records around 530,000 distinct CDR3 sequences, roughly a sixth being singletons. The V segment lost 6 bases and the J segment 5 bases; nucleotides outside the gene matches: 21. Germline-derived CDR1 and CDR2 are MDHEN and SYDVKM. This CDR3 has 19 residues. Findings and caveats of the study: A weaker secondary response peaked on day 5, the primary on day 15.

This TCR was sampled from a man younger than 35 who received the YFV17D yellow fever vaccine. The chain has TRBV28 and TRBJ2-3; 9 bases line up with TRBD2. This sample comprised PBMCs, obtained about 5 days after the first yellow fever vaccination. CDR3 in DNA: TGTGCCAGCAGGGAAATAACCCTTCGAGTGGCGGGGGGGTTAGATACGCAGTATTTT. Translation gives CASREITLRVAGGLDTQYF.